The sequence of this T cell receptor beta chain was determined in a study of cytomegalovirus exposure and HLA in healthy donors. Study-wide findings and caveats: A list of 150 or so TCR beta chains associated with cytomegalovirus was given.

The donors (healthy individuals) were bone marrow donors. Donors showed nominal health when sampled, although they likely had unrecorded immune exposures. The PCR had 60 Vbeta and 13 Jbeta primers. TCRdb's table, derived via immunoSEQ multiplex PCR, lists solely in-frame clones and lacks some. The table shows about 240,000 clones, with more than 75% occurring only once. Comments on this clone: Its antigen is unidentified.

The sequence was collected from a woman aged 40 to 55 in good health and CMV-seropositive. The sample taken for sequencing was PBMCs.

In DNA, the CDR3 is TGTGCCAGCACGGAACAGTCCAGGGAGCCCCAGCATTTT. It is translated as CASTEQSREPQHF. J is TRBJ1-5 and V is TRBV2; D is perhaps TRBD1 (5 bases). V shed 7 bases and J shed 8 bases, with 15 bases lying between them. CDR3 length: 13 amino acids. The germline V gene encodes CDR1 SNHLY and CDR2 FYNNEI.